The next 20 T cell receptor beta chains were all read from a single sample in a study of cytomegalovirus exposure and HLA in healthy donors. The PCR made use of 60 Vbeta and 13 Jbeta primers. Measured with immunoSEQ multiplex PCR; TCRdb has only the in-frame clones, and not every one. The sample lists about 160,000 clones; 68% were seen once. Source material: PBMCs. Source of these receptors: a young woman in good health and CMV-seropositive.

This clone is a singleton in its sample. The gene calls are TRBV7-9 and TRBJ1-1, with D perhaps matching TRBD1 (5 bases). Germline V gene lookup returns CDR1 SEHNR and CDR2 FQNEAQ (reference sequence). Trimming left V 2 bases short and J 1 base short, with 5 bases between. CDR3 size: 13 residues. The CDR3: CASSLQGNTEAFF. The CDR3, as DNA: TGTGCCAGCAGCTTACAGGGGAACACTGAAGCTTTCTTT.

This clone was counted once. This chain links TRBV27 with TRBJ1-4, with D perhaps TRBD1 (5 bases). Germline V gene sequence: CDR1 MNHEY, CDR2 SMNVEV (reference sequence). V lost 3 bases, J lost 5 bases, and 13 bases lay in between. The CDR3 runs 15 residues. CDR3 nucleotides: TGTGCCAGCAGTTTTTCAGGGCAGATAAATGAAAAACTGTTTTTT. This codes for CASSFSGQINEKLFF.

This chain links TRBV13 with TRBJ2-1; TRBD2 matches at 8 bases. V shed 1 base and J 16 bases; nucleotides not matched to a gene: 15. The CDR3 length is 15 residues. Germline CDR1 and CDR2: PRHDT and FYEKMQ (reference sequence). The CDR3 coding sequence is TGTGCCAGCAGCTTAGTTCAAGCGGGGGACCCAAGGGGATTCTTC. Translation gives CASSLVQAGDPRGFF.

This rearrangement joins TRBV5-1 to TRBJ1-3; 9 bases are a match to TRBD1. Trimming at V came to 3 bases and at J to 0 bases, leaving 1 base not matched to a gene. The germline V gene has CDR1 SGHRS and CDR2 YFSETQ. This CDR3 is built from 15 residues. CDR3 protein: CASSSGQGSGNTIYF. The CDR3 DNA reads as TGCGCCAGCAGCTCGGGACAGGGCTCTGGAAACACCATATATTTT. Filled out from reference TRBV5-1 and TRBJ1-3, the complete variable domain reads KAGVTQTPRYLIKTRGQQVTLSCSPISGHRSVSWYQQTPGQGLQFLFEYFSETQRNKGNFPGRFSGRQFSNSRSEMNVSTLELGDSALYLCASSSGQGSGNTIYFGEGSWLTVV.

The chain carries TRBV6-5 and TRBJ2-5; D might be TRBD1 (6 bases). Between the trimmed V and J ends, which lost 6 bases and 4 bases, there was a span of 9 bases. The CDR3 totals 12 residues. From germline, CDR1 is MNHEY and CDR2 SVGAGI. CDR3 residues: CASSRGRETQYF. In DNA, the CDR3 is TGTGCCAGCAGCAGGGGCCGAGAGACCCAGTACTTC.

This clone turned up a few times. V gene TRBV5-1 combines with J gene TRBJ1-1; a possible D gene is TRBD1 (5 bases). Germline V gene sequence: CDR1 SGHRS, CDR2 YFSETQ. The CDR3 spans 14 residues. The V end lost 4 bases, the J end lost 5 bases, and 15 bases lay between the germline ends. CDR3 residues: CASSPGFGGTEAFF. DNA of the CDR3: TGCGCCAGCAGCCCGGGGTTCGGGGGGACTGAAGCTTTCTTT.

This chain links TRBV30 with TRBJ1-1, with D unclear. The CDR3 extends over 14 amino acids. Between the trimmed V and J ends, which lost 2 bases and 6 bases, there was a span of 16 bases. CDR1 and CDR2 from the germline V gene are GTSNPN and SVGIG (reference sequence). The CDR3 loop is CAWSPGGLNPEAFF. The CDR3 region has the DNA TGTGCCTGGAGTCCCGGAGGGCTCAACCCTGAAGCTTTCTTT.

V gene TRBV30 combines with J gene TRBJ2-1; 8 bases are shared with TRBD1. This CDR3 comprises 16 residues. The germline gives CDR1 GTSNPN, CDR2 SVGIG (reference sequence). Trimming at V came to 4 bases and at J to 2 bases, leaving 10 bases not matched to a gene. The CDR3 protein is CAWTGLGQATYNEQFF. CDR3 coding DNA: TGTGCCTGGACAGGCCTGGGACAGGCAACCTACAATGAGCAGTTCTTC.

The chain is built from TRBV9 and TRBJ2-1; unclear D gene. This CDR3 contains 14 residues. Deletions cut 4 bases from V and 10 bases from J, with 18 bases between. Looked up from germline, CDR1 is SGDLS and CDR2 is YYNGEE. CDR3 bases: TGTGCCAGCAGCCCCCCTCCCCCCCTTTTAGAGCAGTTCTTC. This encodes CASSPPPPLLEQFF.

The CDR3 loop is CASSNGGAGETQYF. CDR3 bases: TGCGCCAGCAGCAACGGGGGGGCCGGAGAGACCCAGTACTTC. The V gene is TRBV4-1, the J gene TRBJ2-5; 8 bases agree with TRBD2. Germline assignment: CDR1 MGHRA and CDR2 YSYEKL. J gave up 4 bases and V 5 bases, and 6 bases lay outside the gene matches. CDR3 size: 14 residues.

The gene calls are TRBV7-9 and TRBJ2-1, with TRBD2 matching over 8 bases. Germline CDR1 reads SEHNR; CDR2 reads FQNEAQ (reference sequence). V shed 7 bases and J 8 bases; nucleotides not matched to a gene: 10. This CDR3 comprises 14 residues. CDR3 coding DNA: TGTGCCAGCAACCCCTGGACTAGCCCCGATGAGCAGTTCTTC. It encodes CASNPWTSPDEQFF.

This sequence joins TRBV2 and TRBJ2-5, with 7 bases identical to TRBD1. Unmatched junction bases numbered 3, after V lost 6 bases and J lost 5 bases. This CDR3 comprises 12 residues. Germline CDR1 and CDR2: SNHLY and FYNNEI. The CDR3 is CASRGQRETQYF. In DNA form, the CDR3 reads TGTGCCAGCAGGGGACAGCGCGAGACCCAGTACTTC.

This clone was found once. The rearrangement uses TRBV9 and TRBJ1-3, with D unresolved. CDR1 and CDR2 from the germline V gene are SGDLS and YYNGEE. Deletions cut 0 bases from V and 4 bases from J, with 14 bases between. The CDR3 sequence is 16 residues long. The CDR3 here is CASSVAPGTLGNTIYF. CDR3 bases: TGTGCCAGCAGCGTAGCCCCGGGAACATTGGGAAACACCATATATTTT.

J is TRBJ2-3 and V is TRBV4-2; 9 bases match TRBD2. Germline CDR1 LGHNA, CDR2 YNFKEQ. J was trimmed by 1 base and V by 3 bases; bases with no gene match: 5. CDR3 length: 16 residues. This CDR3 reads CASSQSLAGGTDTQYF. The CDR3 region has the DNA TGTGCCAGCAGCCAGTCACTAGCGGGCGGCACAGATACGCAGTATTTT.

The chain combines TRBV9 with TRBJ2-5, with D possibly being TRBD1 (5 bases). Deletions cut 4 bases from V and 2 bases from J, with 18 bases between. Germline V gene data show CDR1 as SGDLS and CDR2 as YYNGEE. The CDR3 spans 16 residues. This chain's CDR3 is CASSPSQGLGQETQYF. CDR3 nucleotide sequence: TGTGCCAGCAGCCCGAGCCAGGGATTGGGACAAGAGACCCAGTACTTC.

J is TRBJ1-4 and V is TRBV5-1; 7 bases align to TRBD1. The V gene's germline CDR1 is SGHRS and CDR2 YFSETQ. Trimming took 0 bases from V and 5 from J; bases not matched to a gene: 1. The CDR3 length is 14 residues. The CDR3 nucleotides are TGCGCCAGCAGCTTGGGACAGGGAAATGAAAAACTGTTTTTT. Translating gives CASSLGQGNEKLFF.

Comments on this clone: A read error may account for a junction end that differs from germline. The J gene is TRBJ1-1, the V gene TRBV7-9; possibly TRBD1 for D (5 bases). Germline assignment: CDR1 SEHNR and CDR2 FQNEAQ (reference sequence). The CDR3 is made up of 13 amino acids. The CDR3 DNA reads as TGTTCCAGCAGCTTAGGGGCTGACACTGAAGCTTTCTTT. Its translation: CSSSLGADTEAFF.

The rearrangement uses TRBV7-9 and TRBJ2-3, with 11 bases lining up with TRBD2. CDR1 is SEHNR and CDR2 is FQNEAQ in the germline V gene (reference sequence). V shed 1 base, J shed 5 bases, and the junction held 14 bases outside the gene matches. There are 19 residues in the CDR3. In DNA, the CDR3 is TGTGCCAGCAGCTTAGGACAGCAGGGGCTAGCGGGAGGACAAGATACGCAGTATTTT. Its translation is CASSLGQQGLAGGQDTQYF.

The CDR3 sequence: CASSIGTRGATNYTF. DNA of the CDR3: TGTGCCAGTAGTATAGGAACTCGGGGGGCTACTAACTACACCTTC. This chain uses TRBV19 with TRBJ1-2; TRBD1 might be the D (6 bases). Germline CDR1 LNHDA, CDR2 SQIVND (reference sequence). The CDR3 contains 15 residues. The ends were cut back, 1 base at V and 10 bases at J, with 19 bases in the middle.

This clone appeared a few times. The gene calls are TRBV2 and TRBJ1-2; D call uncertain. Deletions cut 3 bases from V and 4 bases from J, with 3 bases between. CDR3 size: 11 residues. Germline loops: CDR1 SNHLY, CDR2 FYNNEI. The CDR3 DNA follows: TGTGCCAGCAGTGATAGCTATGGCTACACCTTC. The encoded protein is CASSDSYGYTF.